This T cell receptor beta chain was observed in a study of blood T cell repertoires in COVID-19. On the study more broadly: Both acute and convalescent COVID-19 samples were obtained from the United States, Italy and Spain.

Germline CDR1 is PRHDT and CDR2 is FYEKMQ (reference sequence). The CDR3 extends over 14 amino acids. Trimming took off 8 bases at V and 1 base at J, with 14 bases between the two ends. Clones were sequenced by immunoSEQ multiplex PCR, and TCRdb holds only the in-frame ones, with some missing. The repertoire holds tens of thousands of clones, with about 85% as singletons. The clonotype was recovered from a woman at least 80 years old with acute or convalescent COVID-19. Sequencing input: peripheral blood. This rearrangement joins TRBV13 to TRBJ1-1; D perhaps matches TRBD1 (6 bases). The CDR3 nucleotides are TGTGCCAGCGTAGCGGGACAAGGGAACACTGAAGCTTTCTTT. Its protein is CASVAGQGNTEAFF.